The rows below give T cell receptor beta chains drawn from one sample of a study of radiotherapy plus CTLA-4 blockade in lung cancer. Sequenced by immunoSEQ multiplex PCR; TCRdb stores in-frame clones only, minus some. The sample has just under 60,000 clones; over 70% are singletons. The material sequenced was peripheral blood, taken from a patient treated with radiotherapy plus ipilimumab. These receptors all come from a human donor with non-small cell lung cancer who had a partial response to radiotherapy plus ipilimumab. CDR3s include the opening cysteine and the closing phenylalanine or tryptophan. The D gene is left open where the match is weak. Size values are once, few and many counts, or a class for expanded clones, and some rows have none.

CASSITRGNTIYF	TGTGCCAGTAGTATAACCAGGGGAAACACCATATATTTT	-	13	TRBV19	TRBJ1-3	-
CASSHWNRRSQETQYF	TGCGCCAGCAGCCACTGGAACCGGCGGTCCCAAGAGACCCAGTACTTC	-	16	TRBV10-2	TRBJ2-5	-
CASKGAGGNSPLHF	TGTGCCAGTAAGGGGGCAGGGGGCAATTCACCCCTCCACTTT	-	14	TRBV19	TRBJ1-6	TRBD1
CASSFLAGGTNEQFF	TGCGCCAGCAGCTTCCTAGCGGGGGGGACCAATGAGCAGTTCTTC	once	15	TRBV5-1	TRBJ2-1	TRBD2
CASSSRQGSNEQFF	TGTGCCAGCAGTTCCCGACAGGGAAGCAATGAGCAGTTCTTC	-	14	TRBV6-6	TRBJ2-1	TRBD1
CASSFWGRGYEQYF	TGTGCCAGCAGCTTCTGGGGGCGCGGTTACGAGCAGTACTTC	-	14	TRBV5-4	TRBJ2-7	-
CASSLGLAGAEDTQYF	TGTGCCAGCAGCTTGGGACTAGCGGGGGCGGAGGATACGCAGTATTTT	-	16	TRBV5-5	TRBJ2-3	TRBD2
CASIQTGGTNQPQHF	TGTGCCAGTATCCAGACAGGGGGCACCAATCAGCCCCAGCATTTT	-	15	TRBV19	TRBJ1-5	TRBD1
CASSTGQGWTEAFF	TGCGCCAGCAGCACGGGACAGGGATGGACTGAAGCTTTCTTT	few	14	TRBV5-1	TRBJ1-1	TRBD1
CASSPSGAGRNQPQHF	TGTGCCAGCAGCCCCTCTGGGGCAGGGCGCAATCAGCCCCAGCATTTT	-	16	TRBV27	TRBJ1-5	-
CASSVMDPSGAFGSYNEQFF	TGTGCCAGCAGCGTGATGGATCCAAGCGGGGCCTTCGGCTCCTACAATGAGCAGTTCTTC	-	20	TRBV9	TRBJ2-1	TRBD2
CASSLGQVQETQYF	TGTGCCAGCAGCTTGGGGCAGGTCCAAGAGACCCAGTACTTC	once	14	TRBV5-8	TRBJ2-5	-
CASSQDPGLVSDTQYF	TGTGCCAGCAGCCAAGATCCGGGACTAGTTTCAGATACGCAGTATTTT	-	16	TRBV14	TRBJ2-3	TRBD2
CASSQDRVLNEKLFF	TGTGCCAGCAGCCAGGACAGGGTACTCAATGAAAAACTGTTTTTT	-	15	TRBV2	TRBJ1-4	TRBD1
CASSLGQANTGELFF	TGTGCCAGCAGCCTGGGACAAGCGAACACCGGGGAGCTGTTTTTT	-	15	TRBV7-6	TRBJ2-2	-
CSVKTGEDQPQHF	TGCAGCGTGAAAACAGGGGAGGATCAGCCCCAGCATTTT	-	13	TRBV29-1	TRBJ1-5	TRBD1
CASSINQGGFQPQHF	TGTGCCAGTAGTATAAATCAAGGGGGCTTCCAGCCCCAGCATTTT	once	15	TRBV19	TRBJ1-5	TRBD1
CASSMDSSPSNQPQHF	TGTGCCAGCAGTATGGACAGTTCGCCGAGCAATCAGCCCCAGCATTTT	-	16	TRBV27	TRBJ1-5	-
CASSFSRGNQPQHF	TGTGCCAGCAGTTTCTCGCGTGGCAATCAGCCCCAGCATTTT	-	14	TRBV27	TRBJ1-5	-
CASSLGTDLSTDTQYF	TGTGCCAGCAGCTTGGGGACAGATCTTAGCACAGATACGCAGTATTTT	-	16	TRBV11-1	TRBJ2-3	TRBD1
CASSPTGISSYEQYF	TGTGCCAGCAGCCCGACAGGGATAAGCTCCTACGAGCAGTACTTC	-	15	TRBV5-6	TRBJ2-7	TRBD1
CASTISGGNYNEQFF	TGTGCCAGCACAATAAGCGGGGGCAATTACAATGAGCAGTTCTTC	-	15	TRBV6-1	TRBJ2-1	TRBD2
CASSFWTGGGDTQYF	TGTGCCAGCAGCTTCTGGACAGGGGGAGGAGATACGCAGTATTTT	-	15	TRBV7-6	TRBJ2-3	TRBD1
CASSQAPLDRRSYEQYF	TGTGCCAGCAGCCAAGCCCCTCTCGACAGACGTTCCTACGAGCAGTACTTC	few	17	TRBV4-2	TRBJ2-7	-
CASRVTGNTGELFF	TGTGCCAGTAGGGTCACAGGAAACACCGGGGAGCTGTTTTTT	-	14	TRBV19	TRBJ2-2	-
CARSSRATGELFF	TGTGCCAGATCCTCGCGGGCCACCGGGGAGCTGTTTTTT	-	13	TRBV5-4	TRBJ2-2	-
CASSSIYSNQPQHF	TGTGCCAGCAGCTCTATATATAGCAATCAGCCCCAGCATTTT	-	14	TRBV28	TRBJ1-5	-
CASSLDTGTGRFTDTQYF	TGTGCCAGCAGCTTGGACACAGGGACAGGTCGTTTCACAGATACGCAGTATTTT	-	18	TRBV5-6	TRBJ2-3	TRBD1
CASSLYTGMGETQYF	TGCGCCAGCAGCTTGTATACGGGGATGGGTGAGACCCAGTACTTC	-	15	TRBV5-1	TRBJ2-5	-
CASRYRGLNTEAFF	TGTGCCAGCAGATACAGGGGGCTGAACACTGAAGCTTTCTTT	-	14	TRBV5-4	TRBJ1-1	TRBD1
CASGTGGDNEQYF	TGCGCCAGCGGTACAGGGGGCGATAACGAGCAGTACTTC	once	13	TRBV4-1	TRBJ2-7	TRBD1
CATTVGQGKLYGYTF	TGTGCCACCACTGTGGGACAGGGGAAACTCTATGGCTACACCTTC	-	15	TRBV15	TRBJ1-2	TRBD1
CASSPYGGAGDTQYF	TGTGCCAGCAGCCCTTACGGGGGGGCCGGAGATACGCAGTATTTT	few	15	TRBV7-3	TRBJ2-3	TRBD2
CASYTYRSHEQYF	TGCGCCAGCTACACCTACAGGTCCCACGAGCAGTACTTC	-	13	TRBV10-1	TRBJ2-7	-
CASSYSLAGLSHEQYF	TGTGCCAGCAGTTACTCTCTCGCGGGGCTTTCCCACGAGCAGTACTTC	few	16	TRBV6-6	TRBJ2-7	-
CASSPSGGVGTEAFF	TGTGCCAGCAGCCCGTCCGGGGGGGTTGGGACTGAAGCTTTCTTT	-	15	TRBV9	TRBJ1-1	-
CASSIGTGTGGEKLFF	TGTGCCAGTAGTATCGGGACCGGGACAGGGGGCGAAAAACTGTTTTTT	-	16	TRBV19	TRBJ1-4	TRBD1
CASSLGQTVTGELFF	TGTGCCAGCAGCTTGGGACAGACAGTCACCGGGGAGCTGTTTTTT	few	15	TRBV7-9	TRBJ2-2	TRBD1
CASSPDSGGRRNQPQHF	TGTGCCAGCTCACCTGACTCCGGGGGAAGACGCAATCAGCCCCAGCATTTT	-	17	TRBV18	TRBJ1-5	-
CASNPSSGGHYEQYF	TGCGCCAGCAACCCCTCTAGCGGGGGGCACTACGAGCAGTACTTC	-	15	TRBV5-1	TRBJ2-7	TRBD2
CASSSRTGGGNIQYF	TGTGCCAGCAGCTCCCGGACAGGGGGCGGAAACATTCAGTACTTC	-	15	TRBV13	TRBJ2-4	TRBD1